These 32 T cell receptor beta chains share one sample of origin, sequenced in a study of OX40 agonist ivuxolimab in advanced cancers. The receptor library was made with the immunoSEQ multiplex PCR assay. The source is immuneACCESS, and TCRdb retained only in-frame sequences with V and J called. Part of the clones is not carried over; for the studies checked, unresolved V genes explain less than half of this, and the remainder is unexplained. Present in this sample are about 16,000 clones, 84% of which were seen just once. Around 70% of the sample is taken by the ten largest. The sample here was CD4+ or CD8+ T cells sorted from blood, taken in a trial of the OX40 agonist ivuxolimab. These receptors were collected from an adult with an advanced solid tumor such as melanoma, head and neck, liver or kidney cancer.

The chain has TRBV9 and TRBJ2-1; D call uncertain. CDR1 is SGDLS, CDR2 YYNGEE, per germline. Deletions cut 0 bases from V and 7 bases from J, with 11 bases between. The CDR3 loop spans 14 amino acids. The CDR3 region is CASSVGSTWNEQFF. For the CDR3, the DNA is TGTGCCAGCAGCGTAGGGTCCACGTGGAATGAGCAGTTCTTC.

The gene calls are TRBV12-5 and TRBJ1-4, with D unclear. Trimming removed 2 bases from V and 11 bases from J, with 12 bases in between. Germline CDR1 reads LGHNT; CDR2 reads FRNRAP. The CDR3 sequence is 13 residues long. As DNA, the CDR3 is TGTGCTAGTGGTTTGACAGACTTTGAGAAACTGTTTTTT. As protein: CASGLTDFEKLFF.

V gene TRBV27 combines with J gene TRBJ2-7; D remains ambiguous. V shed 3 bases and J shed 3 bases, with 6 bases lying between them. There are 12 residues in the CDR3. Per germline, CDR1 MNHEY and CDR2 SMNVEV (reference sequence). The CDR3, as DNA: TGTGCCAGCAGTTTCCCCATCTACGAGCAGTACTTC. Protein product: CASSFPIYEQYF.

The chain recombines TRBV15 with TRBJ2-1, with 9 bases that match TRBD2. Germline values: CDR1 LNHNV, CDR2 YYDKDF (reference sequence). The CDR3 loop spans 16 amino acids. V lost 0 bases, J lost 0 bases, and 0 bases stayed unmatched. Here the CDR3 reads CATSRDSGSSYNEQFF. In nucleotides, the CDR3 is TGTGCCACCAGCAGAGATAGCGGGAGCTCCTACAATGAGCAGTTCTTC.

This chain uses TRBV29-1 with TRBJ2-7, with a weak D call TRBD1 (5 bases). The CDR3 totals 13 residues. Germline values: CDR1 SQVTM, CDR2 ANQGSEA. Trimming removed 2 bases at V and 5 bases at J, with 13 bases between. CDR3 nucleotides: TGCAGCGTTGAAAGGGGCACTGCTGACGAGCAGTACTTC. This encodes CSVERGTADEQYF.

CDR3 residues: CASRSRIGPQETQYF. As DNA, the CDR3 is TGTGCCAGCAGGAGTCGGATCGGGCCCCAAGAGACCCAGTACTTC. This rearrangement joins TRBV7-8 to TRBJ2-5; D is ambiguous. This CDR3 has 15 residues. Per germline, CDR1 SGHVS and CDR2 FQNEAQ. The V gene lost 6 bases and the J gene lost 1 base, with 15 bases spanning the gap. The full variable domain, with the rest looked up from reference TRBV7-8 and TRBJ2-5, is GAGVSQSPRYKVAKRGQDVALRCDPISGHVSLFWYQQALGQGPEFLTYFQNEAQLDKSGLPSDRFFAERPEGSVSTLKIQRTQQEDSAVYLCASRSRIGPQETQYFGPGTRLLVL.

This rearrangement joins TRBV9 to TRBJ2-7; TRBD2 matches at 8 bases. Trimming took 4 bases from V and 1 from J; bases not matched to a gene: 7. Looked up from germline, CDR1 is SGDLS and CDR2 is YYNGEE. The CDR3 is made up of 15 amino acids. CDR3 region: CASSPSPGGSYEQYF. In DNA form, the CDR3 reads TGTGCCAGCAGCCCCTCTCCGGGGGGGTCCTACGAGCAGTACTTC.

V usage is TRBV7-9 and J usage is TRBJ2-5; 7 bases are shared with TRBD1. The CDR3 runs to 15 residues. V lost 6 bases to trimming and J lost 4 bases; unmatched junction nucleotides: 11. Germline CDR1 reads SEHNR; CDR2 reads FQNEAQ (reference sequence). CDR3 sequence: CASRPNRGGVETQYF. DNA of the CDR3: TGTGCCAGCAGGCCGAATCGAGGGGGCGTAGAGACCCAGTACTTC.

The chain links TRBV7-2 to TRBJ2-7; the D gene is possibly TRBD2 (6 bases). Trimming took off 4 bases at V and 5 bases at J, with 9 bases between the two ends. Germline loops: CDR1 SGHTA, CDR2 FQGNSA. The CDR3 spans 12 residues. The CDR3 here is CASSSGGHEQYF. CDR3 DNA: TGTGCCAGCAGCTCCGGAGGGCACGAGCAGTACTTC.

CDR3 nucleotides: TGTGCCAGCAGCCCGGACAGGGGAAATAATCAGCCCCAGCATTTT. Protein product: CASSPDRGNNQPQHF. V usage is TRBV7-2 and J usage is TRBJ1-5, with TRBD1 identical over 9 bases. The CDR3 is 15 residues long. With V trimmed by 5 bases and J by 4 bases, 6 bases remained unmatched. Germline V gives CDR1 SGHTA, CDR2 FQGNSA.

The chain joins TRBV19 to TRBJ1-2, with TRBD1 matching 9 bases. After removal of 6 bases from V and 4 bases from J, the junction contained 9 bases not matched to a gene. The CDR3 totals 15 residues. Germline-derived CDR1 and CDR2 are LNHDA and SQIVND (reference sequence). The CDR3 loop reads CASSTGGLNLYGYTF. The CDR3 nucleotides are TGTGCCAGTAGCACAGGGGGCTTAAACCTCTATGGCTACACCTTC.

CDR3 region: CAISESGSTDTQYF. The CDR3 coding sequence is TGTGCCATCAGTGAGTCCGGCAGCACAGATACGCAGTATTTT. The chain joins TRBV10-3 to TRBJ2-3; D is uncertain. The germline CDR1 and CDR2 sequences are ENHRY and SYGVKD. The CDR3 covers 14 residues. V dropped 0 bases and J dropped 0 bases, with 4 bases sitting between them.

The chain has TRBV18 and TRBJ2-3; 10 bases align to TRBD1. V lost 3 bases, J lost 2 bases, and 8 bases stayed unmatched. Looked up from germline, CDR1 is KGHSH and CDR2 is LQKENI. CDR3 length: 17 residues. Here the CDR3 DNA reads TGTGCCAGCTCACCTACCCCGGGACAGGGGATCACAGATACGCAGTATTTT. It is translated as CASSPTPGQGITDTQYF.

This chain joins TRBV9 and TRBJ2-1; tentatively, D is TRBD1 or TRBD2 (6 bases each). CDR3 length: 16 amino acids. With 3 bases removed from V and 3 bases from J, the gap between germline ends came to 16 bases. Germline V CDR1 and CDR2: SGDLS, YYNGEE. The CDR3 DNA follows: TGTGCCAGCAGCGGGGGTTCCGGGGGCTACTACAATGAGCAGTTCTTC. As protein: CASSGGSGGYYNEQFF.

This clone was seen only once. This rearrangement joins TRBV15 to TRBJ2-5, with 8 bases identical to TRBD2. With 1 base clipped from V and 5 bases from J, the junction kept 3 bases outside the gene matches. The V gene's germline CDR1 is LNHNV and CDR2 YYDKDF (reference sequence). This CDR3 has 14 residues. The CDR3 here is CATSRGPSGETQYF. CDR3 nucleotides: TGTGCCACCAGCAGAGGGCCTAGCGGGGAGACCCAGTACTTC.

This chain joins TRBV9 and TRBJ2-7, with 7 positions matching TRBD2. The CDR3 runs 14 residues. Germline CDR1 reads SGDLS; CDR2 reads YYNGEE. V dropped 0 bases and J dropped 3; count of bases not matched to a gene: 3. CDR3 residues: CASSVGLADYEQYF. The CDR3 region has the DNA TGTGCCAGCAGCGTAGGCCTAGCGGACTACGAGCAGTACTTC.

The chain has TRBV4-3 and TRBJ2-7, with 8 bases aligning to TRBD2. The junction had 17 bases not matched to a gene; V was cut back by 5 bases and J by 5 bases. The CDR3 is 17 residues long. Per the germline V gene, CDR1 is LGHNA and CDR2 is YSLEER. The CDR3 spells CASSATGAGVGVDEQYF. The DNA of the CDR3 is TGCGCCAGCAGCGCCACGGGAGCGGGAGTTGGGGTTGACGAGCAGTACTTC.

This chain links TRBV19 with TRBJ1-5; no firm D call. The V gene's germline CDR1 is LNHDA and CDR2 SQIVND (reference sequence). The CDR3 sequence is 15 residues long. The V gene lost 0 bases and the J gene lost 3 bases, with 9 bases spanning the gap. CDR3 residues: CASSIDGYANQPQHF. The CDR3 nucleotides are TGTGCCAGTAGTATAGATGGGTATGCCAATCAGCCCCAGCATTTT.

The V call is TRBV9, the J call TRBJ2-2; no definite D call. The CDR3 is made up of 13 amino acids. Germline CDR1 reads SGDLS; CDR2 reads YYNGEE. Trimming shortened V by 0 bases and J by 7 bases, and 7 bases separated the two germline ends. CDR3 loop: CASSVDSLGELFF. The DNA for the CDR3 is TGTGCCAGCAGCGTAGACAGTCTCGGGGAGCTGTTTTTT.

The J gene is TRBJ2-7, the V gene TRBV11-2, with TRBD2 matching over 8 bases. This CDR3 is built from 18 residues. J gave up 5 bases and V 6 bases, and 21 bases lay outside the gene matches. Germline CDR1 SGHAT, CDR2 FQNNGV. As DNA, the CDR3 is TGTGCCAGCAGTTCCCTCGGGGGACTAGGGACCTTATTCGACGAGCAGTACTTC. Translated: CASSSLGGLGTLFDEQYF. The full variable domain, with the rest looked up from reference TRBV11-2 and TRBJ2-7, is EAGVAQSPRYKIIEKRQSVAFWCNPISGHATLYWYQQILGQGPKLLIQFQNNGVVDDSQLPKDRFSAERLKGVDSTLKIQPAKLEDSAVYLCASSSLGGLGTLFDEQYFGPGTRLTVT.

The genes are TRBV6-5 and TRBJ1-5; a possible D gene is TRBD1 (6 bases). The CDR3 has 15 residues. V lost 6 bases and J 7 bases, leaving 19 bases between the germline ends. CDR1 and CDR2 from the germline V gene are MNHEY and SVGAGI. Here the CDR3 DNA reads TGTGCCAGCAGAAGCGAGAGGGGGGGGAGGCAGCCCCAGCATTTT. Protein product: CASRSERGGRQPQHF.

The rearrangement uses TRBV19 and TRBJ2-7, with D perhaps given as TRBD1 or TRBD2 (6 bases each). The CDR3 is 17 residues long. From germline, CDR1 is LNHDA and CDR2 SQIVND (reference sequence). The germline V and J ends were trimmed by 2 bases and 5 bases, with 22 bases remaining between them. The CDR3 is CASSIKFRGGLQNEQYF. In nucleotides, the CDR3 is TGTGCCAGTAGTATAAAGTTCAGGGGAGGATTGCAAAACGAGCAGTACTTC.

V is TRBV7-9 and J is TRBJ2-1; D assignment may be TRBD1 or TRBD2 (6 bases each). V lost 4 bases, J lost 8 bases, and 15 bases lay in between. Per the germline V gene, CDR1 is SEHNR and CDR2 is FQNEAQ (reference sequence). The CDR3 spans 14 residues. CDR3 sequence (DNA): TGTGCCAGCAGCTCGGGGGCTAGCCCGTATGAGCAGTTCTTC. Encoded protein: CASSSGASPYEQFF.

On this clone itself: Relative to the germline gene, one junction end is altered; a read error may explain this. The chain joins TRBV7-2 to TRBJ2-7; D tentatively reads TRBD1 or TRBD2 (6 bases each). The germline gives CDR1 SGHTA, CDR2 FQGNSA. The CDR3 spans 14 residues. The CDR3 nucleotides are TGTGCCAGCGGCTTAGGCGGGACATCCTACGAGCAGTACTTC. Its translation is CASGLGGTSYEQYF.

This sequence joins TRBV19 and TRBJ1-5; tentatively, D is TRBD1 (6 bases). Germline CDR1 and CDR2: LNHDA and SQIVND (reference sequence). The CDR3 is 15 amino acids. Trimming stripped 3 bases from V and 5 bases from J, with 14 bases between. CDR3 in DNA: TGTGCCAGTAGTATCACAGGGAGCTTCGATCAGCCCCAGCATTTT. Its protein is CASSITGSFDQPQHF.

The V call is TRBV7-6, the J call TRBJ2-7; no clear D. The CDR3 extends over 13 amino acids. Germline loops: CDR1 SGHVS, CDR2 FNYEAQ. The V end lost 1 base, the J end lost 7 bases, and 11 bases lay between the germline ends. The CDR3 reads CASSLDFGLEQYF. In DNA form, the CDR3 reads TGTGCCAGCAGCTTAGACTTTGGTTTGGAGCAGTACTTC.

The CDR3: CASSRGQGTETQYF. CDR3 nucleotide sequence: TGTGCCAGCAGCCGTGGACAGGGTACGGAGACCCAGTACTTC. The chain joins TRBV2 to TRBJ2-5; TRBD1 agrees at 8 bases. CDR3 length: 14 amino acids. CDR1 and CDR2 from the germline V gene are SNHLY and FYNNEI. Trimming took 6 bases from V and 5 from J; bases not matched to a gene: 8.

V is TRBV6-1 and J is TRBJ2-1; possible D gene TRBD1, 5 bases. The CDR3 sequence is 13 residues long. Per the germline V gene, CDR1 is MNHNS and CDR2 is SASEGT. V dropped 1 base and J dropped 9 bases, with 10 bases sitting between them. DNA of the CDR3: TGTGCCAGCAGTGAAGATGTTACAGGTGAGCAGTTCTTC. This encodes CASSEDVTGEQFF.

The rearrangement joins TRBV6-1 to TRBJ2-5, with D tentatively TRBD2 (5 bases). Per germline, CDR1 MNHNS and CDR2 SASEGT. The ends were cut back, 0 bases at V and 11 bases at J, with 10 bases in the middle. The CDR3 runs to 12 residues. The CDR3 DNA sequence: TGTGCCAGCAGTGAAGCCGGGGTGGAGCAGTACTTC. It yields the protein CASSEAGVEQYF.

The chain combines TRBV7-3 with TRBJ2-5; D gene unclear. V was shortened by 0 bases and J by 2 bases, with 4 bases between the two germline ends. CDR3 length: 13 amino acids. Germline assignment: CDR1 SGHTA and CDR2 FQGTGA. CDR3 amino acids: CASSLTPQETQYF. CDR3 bases: TGTGCCAGCAGCTTAACGCCACAAGAGACCCAGTACTTC.

The chain links TRBV5-5 to TRBJ1-4, with D possibly TRBD1 on 5 matching bases. Germline V gives CDR1 SGHKS, CDR2 YYEKEE (reference sequence). Trimming removed 0 bases at V and 6 bases at J, with 9 bases between. The CDR3 spans 14 residues. The DNA of the CDR3 is TGTGCCAGCAGCTTGGTTCAGGGAGATGAAAAACTGTTTTTT. Translating gives CASSLVQGDEKLFF.

The chain has TRBV14 and TRBJ1-5; the match to TRBD1 covers 7 bases. The CDR3 consists of 17 residues. CDR1 is SGHDN, CDR2 FVKESK, per germline. V dropped 4 bases and J dropped 3; count of bases not matched to a gene: 12. CDR3 protein: CASSPGGVNHDNQPQHF. CDR3 in DNA: TGTGCCAGCAGCCCAGGGGGGGTCAACCACGACAATCAGCCCCAGCATTTT.